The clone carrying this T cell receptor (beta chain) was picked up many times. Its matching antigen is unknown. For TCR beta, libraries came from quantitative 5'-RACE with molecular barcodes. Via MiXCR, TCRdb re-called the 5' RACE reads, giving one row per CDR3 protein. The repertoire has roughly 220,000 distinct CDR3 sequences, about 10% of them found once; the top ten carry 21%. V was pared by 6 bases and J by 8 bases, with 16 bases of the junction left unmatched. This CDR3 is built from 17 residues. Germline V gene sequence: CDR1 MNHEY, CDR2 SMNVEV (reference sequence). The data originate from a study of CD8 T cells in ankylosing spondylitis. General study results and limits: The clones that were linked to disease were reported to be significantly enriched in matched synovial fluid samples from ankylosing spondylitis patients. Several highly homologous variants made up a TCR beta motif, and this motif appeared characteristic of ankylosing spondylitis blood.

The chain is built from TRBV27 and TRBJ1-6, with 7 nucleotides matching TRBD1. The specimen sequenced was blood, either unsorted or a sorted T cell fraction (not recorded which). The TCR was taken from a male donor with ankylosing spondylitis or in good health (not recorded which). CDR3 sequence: CASSRPPGQLFYSPLHF. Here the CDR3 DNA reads TGTGCCAGCAGCCGACCACCGGGACAGCTATTTTATTCACCCCTCCACTTT.